This T cell receptor (beta chain) was recorded in a study of technical replicates of blood from four donors. This clone appeared a single time. Using immunoSEQ multiplex PCR, the repertoire was profiled, and TCRdb retains in-frame clones only, with some absent. This sample yields roughly 81,000 clones, of which approximately 86% are seen a single time; roughly 4.8% belongs to the top ten. Looked up from germline, CDR1 is SGHRS and CDR2 is YFSETQ. V shed 4 bases and J 2 bases; nucleotides not matched to a gene: 8. The CDR3 spans 15 residues. The material sequenced was PBMCs. This receptor was taken from a human donor in good health. Some clones in this sample may be carry-over from other donors' samples. The chain has TRBV5-1 and TRBJ2-7, with 8 positions matching TRBD2. CDR3 protein: CASSMEDGGAYEQYF. The CDR3 DNA sequence: TGCGCCAGCAGCATGGAGGACGGGGGGGCCTACGAGCAGTACTTC.